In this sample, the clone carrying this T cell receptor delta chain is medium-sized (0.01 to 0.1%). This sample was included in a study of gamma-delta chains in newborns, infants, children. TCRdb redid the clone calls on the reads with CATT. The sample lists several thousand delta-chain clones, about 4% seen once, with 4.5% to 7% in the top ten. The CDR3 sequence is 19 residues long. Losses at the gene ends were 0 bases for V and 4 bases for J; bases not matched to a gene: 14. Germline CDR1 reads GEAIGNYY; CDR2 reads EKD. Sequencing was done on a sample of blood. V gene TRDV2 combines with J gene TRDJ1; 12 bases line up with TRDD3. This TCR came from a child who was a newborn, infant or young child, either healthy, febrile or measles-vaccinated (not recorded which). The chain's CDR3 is CACDTLPDWGIPHNDKLIF. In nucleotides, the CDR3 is TGTGCCTGTGACACCCTCCCCGACTGGGGGATACCGCATAACGATAAACTCATCTTT.